This T cell receptor (beta chain) stems from a study of OX40 agonist ivuxolimab in advanced cancers. Between the trimmed V and J ends, which lost 0 bases and 0 bases, there was a span of 11 bases. CDR3 length equals 16 residues. The germline CDR1 and CDR2 sequences are MNHEY and SMNVEV (reference sequence). General study results and limits: There was clonal expansion of CD4+ and CD8+ blood T cells by week 6 at 0.1 to 3.0 mg/kg. Some of the nonresponding patients also showed low levels of normalized T-cell clonal expansion.

Concerning this clone: What it binds is unknown.

Clones were sequenced by immunoSEQ multiplex PCR, and TCRdb holds only the in-frame ones, with some missing. The repertoire holds about 26,000 clones, with roughly 89% as singletons. Patients with autoimmune history or systemic immunosuppression were excluded. The V and J genes are TRBV27 and TRBJ1-1; D not resolved. This material consisted of CD4+ or CD8+ T cells sorted from blood, taken in a trial of the OX40 agonist ivuxolimab. The TCR sequence derives from an adult with an advanced solid tumor such as melanoma, head and neck, liver or kidney cancer. This CDR3 is CASSLSGGSVNTEAFF. CDR3 bases: TGTGCCAGCAGTTTATCAGGTGGCAGCGTGAACACTGAAGCTTTCTTT.